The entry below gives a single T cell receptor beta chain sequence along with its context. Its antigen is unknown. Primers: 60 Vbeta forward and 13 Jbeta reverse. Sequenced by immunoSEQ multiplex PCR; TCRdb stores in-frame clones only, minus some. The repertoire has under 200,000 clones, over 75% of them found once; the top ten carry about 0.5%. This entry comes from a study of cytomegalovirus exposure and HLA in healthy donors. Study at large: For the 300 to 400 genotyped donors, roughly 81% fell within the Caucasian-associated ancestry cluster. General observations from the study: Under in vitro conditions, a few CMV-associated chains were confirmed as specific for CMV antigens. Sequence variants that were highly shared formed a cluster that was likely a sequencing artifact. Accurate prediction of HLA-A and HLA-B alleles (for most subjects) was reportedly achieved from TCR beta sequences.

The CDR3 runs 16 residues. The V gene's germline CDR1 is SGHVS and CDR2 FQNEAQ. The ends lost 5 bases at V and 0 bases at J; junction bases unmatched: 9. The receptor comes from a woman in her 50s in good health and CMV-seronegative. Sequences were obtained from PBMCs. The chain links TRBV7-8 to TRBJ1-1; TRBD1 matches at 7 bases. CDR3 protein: CASSPDRAIMNTEAFF. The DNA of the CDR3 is TGTGCCAGCAGCCCAGACAGGGCAATTATGAACACTGAAGCTTTCTTT. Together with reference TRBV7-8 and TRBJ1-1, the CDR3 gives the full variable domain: GAGVSQSPRYKVAKRGQDVALRCDPISGHVSLFWYQQALGQGPEFLTYFQNEAQLDKSGLPSDRFFAERPEGSVSTLKIQRTQQEDSAVYLCASSPDRAIMNTEAFFGQGTRLTVV.